This entry lists 15 T cell receptor beta chains sequenced from one sample in a study of T cell responses to AZD1222 COVID-19 vaccine (dated by TCRdb to 2020 to 2022). Library prep was done by the immunoSEQ multiplex PCR assay. As stored in TCRdb, this immuneACCESS dataset retains in-frame rearrangements with V and J assigned. A fraction of the clones does not appear; measured against another copy, unresolved V genes explain less than half of the discrepancy, and the remainder lacks a known reason. This sample has over 70,000 clones in its table, and 88% of those were observed once. Together, the top ten hold about 9.3% of the sample. The sample's time point label, decoded: baseline before first vaccination. The treatment or condition tag for this specimen amounts to: meningococcal conjugate vaccine given as trial control. Sequences were derived from peripheral blood, sampled on day 0 of MenACWY control vaccination. The receptors were sampled from an adult in good health.

The sample holds one count of this clone. The chain carries TRBV5-4 and TRBJ2-2; 13 bases are a match to TRBD2. Germline V CDR1 and CDR2: SGHNT, YYREEE (reference sequence). The CDR3 runs to 17 residues. V lost 4 bases to trimming and J lost 7 bases; unmatched junction nucleotides: 10. The CDR3, as DNA: TGTGCCAGCAGCCCGGGACTAGCGGGGATTGAGGGCGGGGAGCTGTTTTTT. It translates to CASSPGLAGIEGGELFF.

The chain employs TRBV5-1 and TRBJ2-2; D might be TRBD1 (5 bases). Germline-derived CDR1 and CDR2 are SGHRS and YFSETQ. This CDR3 spans 16 amino acids. Trimming took 1 base from V and 8 from J, leaving 18 bases between them. This CDR3 reads CASSLNGRVELGELFF. The CDR3 DNA follows: TGCGCCAGCAGCTTGAATGGCAGGGTGGAGTTGGGGGAGCTGTTTTTT.

The V and J genes are TRBV5-4 and TRBJ2-1; TRBD2 aligns across 10 bases. Germline CDR1 SGHNT, CDR2 YYREEE (reference sequence). The CDR3 is made up of 13 amino acids. CDR3 in amino acids: CASSGGLWGEQFF. The DNA of the CDR3 is TGTGCGAGTAGCGGGGGGCTGTGGGGTGAGCAGTTCTTC.

A single count supports this clone. Other DNA sequences in this sample translate to the same CDR3. V usage is TRBV14 and J usage is TRBJ1-1, with a weak D call TRBD1 (6 bases). Deletions cut 4 bases from V and 2 bases from J, with 11 bases between. The germline V gene encodes CDR1 SGHDN and CDR2 FVKESK. The CDR3 runs to 14 residues. Here the CDR3 DNA reads TGTGCCAGCAGCCCCGCGGGGGCCAACACTGAAGCTTTCTTT. It codes for CASSPAGANTEAFF.

The chain employs TRBV5-1 and TRBJ1-3; no firm D call. The ends were cut back, 0 bases at V and 0 bases at J, with 7 bases in the middle. There are 15 residues in the CDR3. Germline V lookup: CDR1 SGHRS, CDR2 YFSETQ. CDR3 loop: CASSLAGTSGNTIYF. In DNA, the CDR3 is TGCGCCAGCAGCTTGGCGGGAACCTCTGGAAACACCATATATTTT.

CDR3 nucleotides: TGTGCCAGCACTCGGACCCAAGAGACCCAGTACTTC. Translation: CASTRTQETQYF. This chain connects TRBV2 to TRBJ2-5; D is unresolved. Germline V CDR1 and CDR2: SNHLY, FYNNEI. The V end lost 7 bases, the J end lost 1 base, and 7 bases lay between the germline ends. This CDR3 spans 12 amino acids.

The chain employs TRBV15 and TRBJ2-7; possible D gene TRBD1, 6 bases. The CDR3 contains 14 residues. In germline, CDR1 is LNHNV, CDR2 YYDKDF (reference sequence). V lost 6 bases to trimming and J lost 3 bases, with 15 bases between them. CDR3 in DNA: TGTGCCACCAGTACAGGGACAAGAAACTACGAGCAGTACTTC. Its translation is CATSTGTRNYEQYF. The whole variable domain, filled in from reference TRBV15 and TRBJ2-7, reads DAMVIQNPRYQVTQFGKPVTLSCSQTLNHNVMYWYQQKSSQAPKLLFHYYDKDFNNEADTPDNFQSRRPNTSFCFLDIRSPGLGDTAMYLCATSTGTRNYEQYFGPGTRLTVT.

The rearrangement joins TRBV10-2 to TRBJ1-1, with D perhaps matching TRBD1 (6 bases). The CDR3 is 16 residues long. CDR1 and CDR2 (germline): WSHSY, SAAADI. V dropped 0 bases and J dropped 6 bases, with 17 bases sitting between them. The CDR3 bases are TGCGCCAGCAGTGAGTCGAGGGGCAGGGGAATCCCTGAAGCTTTCTTT. Encoded protein: CASSESRGRGIPEAFF.

The V and J genes are TRBV12-3 or TRBV12-4 and TRBJ1-1; no definite D call. This CDR3 region has 13 residues. The V end was cut by 4 bases, the J end by 7 bases, with 13 bases between. The CDR3 sequence: CASSYPAHSEAFF. The DNA of the CDR3 is TGTGCCAGCAGTTACCCAGCGCATAGTGAAGCTTTCTTT.

As concerns this clone: In the same sample, other DNA sequences code for this CDR3. The chain couples TRBV7-9 to TRBJ2-1, with TRBD1 matching over 9 bases. Germline V gives CDR1 SEHNR, CDR2 FQNEAQ (reference sequence). Germline trimming cut 3 bases from V and 1 base from J; bases unmatched to any gene: 1. CDR3 length: 15 amino acids. The CDR3, as DNA: TGTGCCAGCAGCTTGGGACAGGGTTCCTACAATGAGCAGTTCTTC. Encoded protein: CASSLGQGSYNEQFF.

V gene TRBV18 combines with J gene TRBJ1-1; D possibly corresponds to TRBD1 (5 bases). The CDR3 length is 17 residues. Trimming took off 2 bases at V and 0 bases at J, with 16 bases between the two ends. The germline V gene encodes CDR1 KGHSH and CDR2 LQKENI. In DNA form, the CDR3 reads TGTGCCAGCTCACCATTGGCAGGGCTTAACATGAACACTGAAGCTTTCTTT. Its protein product is CASSPLAGLNMNTEAFF.

The chain joins TRBV7-8 to TRBJ2-3; 9 bases are shared with TRBD2. The CDR3 covers 16 residues. The ends lost 1 base at V and 3 bases at J; junction bases unmatched: 5. The germline V gene encodes CDR1 SGHVS and CDR2 FQNEAQ. The CDR3 coding sequence is TGTGCCAGCAGCTTAGGCGGGGGGGCCTCAACAGATACGCAGTATTTT. It encodes CASSLGGGASTDTQYF.

The J gene is TRBJ1-6, the V gene TRBV5-1; tentative D call: TRBD1 (5 bases). The V gene's germline CDR1 is SGHRS and CDR2 YFSETQ. The ends were cut back, 1 base at V and 0 bases at J, with 11 bases in the middle. The CDR3 length is 17 residues. The CDR3 spells CASSLLTGGSYNSPLHF. The DNA for the CDR3 is TGCGCCAGCAGCTTGTTAACAGGAGGCTCCTATAATTCACCCCTCCACTTT. The variable domain in full, with the rest retrieved from reference TRBV5-1 and TRBJ1-6, is KAGVTQTPRYLIKTRGQQVTLSCSPISGHRSVSWYQQTPGQGLQFLFEYFSETQRNKGNFPGRFSGRQFSNSRSEMNVSTLELGDSALYLCASSLLTGGSYNSPLHFGNGTRLTVT.

This rearrangement joins TRBV27 to TRBJ1-2, with D hard to call. The CDR3 sequence is 13 residues long. The V gene lost 6 bases and the J gene lost 0 bases, with 8 bases spanning the gap. Germline V gives CDR1 MNHEY, CDR2 SMNVEV (reference sequence). CDR3 nucleotide sequence: TGTGCCAGCAGCCCAGTTACTAACTATGGCTACACCTTC. Its translation is CASSPVTNYGYTF.

The CDR3 region has the DNA TGTGCCAGCAGCCCCATGGGACGGGTGGGAGAGACCCAGTACTTC. Translating gives CASSPMGRVGETQYF. The rearrangement links TRBV4-2 to TRBJ2-5, with D perhaps given as TRBD1 or TRBD2 (5 bases each). The V gene lost 4 bases and the J gene lost 4 bases, with 16 bases spanning the gap. Germline CDR1 is LGHNA and CDR2 is YNFKEQ. The CDR3 consists of 15 residues.